This T cell receptor beta chain was recorded in a study of T cells in Graves' hyperthyroidism and ophthalmopathy. What was amplified from RNA transcripts were TCR beta CDR3 regions. First-round RT-PCR with HTBI primers amplified the TCR CDR3 region. TCRdb re-derived calls from the multiplex PCR reads in MiXCR, one entry per CDR3 protein. The table shows around 600,000 distinct CDR3 sequences, with over 12% occurring only once. This clonotype has only a few counts. Its antigen is currently unknown. Clinical Activity Scores of at least 3, NOSPECS grades of at least 4 and durations under 3 months characterized ophthalmopathy patients. Exclusion of a patient resulted from uncontrolled infection, other autoimmune disease, pregnancy or lactation. Study-level results: Researchers found most expanded thyroid clonotypes above 0.001 in blood as well. From stable hyperthyroidism, ophthalmopathy was set apart by a 13 V-J model.

The CDR3 spans 16 residues. Trimming took off 0 bases at V and 5 bases at J, with 14 bases between the two ends. Germline CDR1 reads MGHRA; CDR2 reads YSYEKL. The source is a woman in her late teens or twenties with Graves' ophthalmopathy. Sequencing used blood. This chain joins TRBV4-1 and TRBJ1-5; D gene uncertain. CDR3 DNA: TGCGCCAGCAGCCAAGAAATTGGGCAAAGTCATCAGCCCCAGCATTTT. Translated: CASSQEIGQSHQPQHF.